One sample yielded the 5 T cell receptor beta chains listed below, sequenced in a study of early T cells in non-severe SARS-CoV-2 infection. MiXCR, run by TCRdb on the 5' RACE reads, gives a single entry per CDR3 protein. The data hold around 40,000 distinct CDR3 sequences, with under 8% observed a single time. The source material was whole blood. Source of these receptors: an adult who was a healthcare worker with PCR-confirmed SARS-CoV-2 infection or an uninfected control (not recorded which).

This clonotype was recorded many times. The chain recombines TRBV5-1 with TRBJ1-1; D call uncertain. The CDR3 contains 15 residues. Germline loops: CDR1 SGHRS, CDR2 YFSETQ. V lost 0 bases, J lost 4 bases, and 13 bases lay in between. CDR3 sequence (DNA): TGCGCCAGCAGCTTGGAGGGCAGGATCCTCACTGAAGCTTTCTTT. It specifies CASSLEGRILTEAFF.

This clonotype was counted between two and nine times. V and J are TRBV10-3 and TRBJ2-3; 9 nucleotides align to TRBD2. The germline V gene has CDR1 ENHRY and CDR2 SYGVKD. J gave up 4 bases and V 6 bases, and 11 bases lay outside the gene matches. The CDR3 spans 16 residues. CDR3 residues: CAISETPSGTADTQYF. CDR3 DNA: TGTGCCATCAGCGAAACTCCTAGCGGGACGGCAGATACGCAGTATTTT.

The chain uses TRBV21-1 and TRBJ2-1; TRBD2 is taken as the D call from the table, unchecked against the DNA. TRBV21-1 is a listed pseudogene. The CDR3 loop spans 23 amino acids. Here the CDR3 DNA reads TGTGCCAGCAGCATCCGAGACCCCCGGCTGGCGGGAGCTTGGGACACGGGTTACAATGAGCAGTTCTTC. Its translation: CASSIRDPRLAGAWDTGYNEQFF.

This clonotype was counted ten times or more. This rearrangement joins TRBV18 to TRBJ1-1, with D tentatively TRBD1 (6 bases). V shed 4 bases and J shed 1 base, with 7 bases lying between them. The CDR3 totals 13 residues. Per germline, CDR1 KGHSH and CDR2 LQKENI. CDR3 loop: CASSRDTNTEAFF. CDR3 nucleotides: TGTGCCAGCTCACGGGACACGAACACTGAAGCTTTCTTT.

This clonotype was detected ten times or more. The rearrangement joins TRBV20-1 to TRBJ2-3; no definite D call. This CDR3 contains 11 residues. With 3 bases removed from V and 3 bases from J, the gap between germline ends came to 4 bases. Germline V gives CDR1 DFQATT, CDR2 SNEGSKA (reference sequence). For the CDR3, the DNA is TGCAGTGCTAGCGTTACAGATACGCAGTATTTT. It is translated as CSASVTDTQYF.